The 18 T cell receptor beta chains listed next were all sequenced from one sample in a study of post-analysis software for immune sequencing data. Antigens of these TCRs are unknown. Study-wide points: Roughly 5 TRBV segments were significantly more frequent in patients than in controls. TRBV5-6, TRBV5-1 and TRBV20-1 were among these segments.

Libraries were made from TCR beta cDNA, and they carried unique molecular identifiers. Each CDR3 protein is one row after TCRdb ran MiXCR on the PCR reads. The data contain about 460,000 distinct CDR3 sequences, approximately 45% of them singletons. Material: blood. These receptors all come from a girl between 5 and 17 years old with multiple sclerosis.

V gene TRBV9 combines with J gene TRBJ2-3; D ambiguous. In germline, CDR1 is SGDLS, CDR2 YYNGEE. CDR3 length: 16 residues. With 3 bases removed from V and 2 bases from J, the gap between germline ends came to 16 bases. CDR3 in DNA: TGTGCCAGCAGCGCCAACCCCGGACCGACCACAGATACGCAGTATTTT. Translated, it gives CASSANPGPTTDTQYF.

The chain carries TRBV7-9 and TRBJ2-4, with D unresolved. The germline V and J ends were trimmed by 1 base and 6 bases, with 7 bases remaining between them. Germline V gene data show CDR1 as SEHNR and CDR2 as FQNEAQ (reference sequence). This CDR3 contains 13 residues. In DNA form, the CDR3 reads TGTGCCAGCAGCTTAGATCCCGTAAACATTCAGTACTTC. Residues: CASSLDPVNIQYF.

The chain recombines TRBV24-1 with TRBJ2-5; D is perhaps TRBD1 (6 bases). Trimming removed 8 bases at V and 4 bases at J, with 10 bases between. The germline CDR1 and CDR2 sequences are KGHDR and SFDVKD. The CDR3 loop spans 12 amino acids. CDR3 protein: CATTGAGETQYF. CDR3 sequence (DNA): TGTGCCACCACAGGGGCGGGAGAGACCCAGTACTTC.

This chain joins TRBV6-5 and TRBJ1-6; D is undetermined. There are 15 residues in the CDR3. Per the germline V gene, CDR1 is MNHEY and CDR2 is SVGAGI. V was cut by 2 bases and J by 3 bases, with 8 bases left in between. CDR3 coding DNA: TGTGCCAGCAGTTACGAAAGGATCTATAATTCACCCCTCCACTTT. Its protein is CASSYERIYNSPLHF.

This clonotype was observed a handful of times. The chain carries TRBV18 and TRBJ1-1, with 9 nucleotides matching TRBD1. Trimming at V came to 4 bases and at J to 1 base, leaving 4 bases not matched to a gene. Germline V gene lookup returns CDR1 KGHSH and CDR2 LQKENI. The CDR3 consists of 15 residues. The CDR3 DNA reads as TGTGCCAGCTCACTGGGACAGGGTGAGAACACTGAAGCTTTCTTT. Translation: CASSLGQGENTEAFF.

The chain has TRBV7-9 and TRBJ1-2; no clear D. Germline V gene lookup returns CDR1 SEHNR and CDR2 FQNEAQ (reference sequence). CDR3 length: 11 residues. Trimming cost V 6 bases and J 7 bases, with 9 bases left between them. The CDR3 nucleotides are TGTGCCAGCAGTTCTAGCATTGGCTACACCTTC. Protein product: CASSSSIGYTF. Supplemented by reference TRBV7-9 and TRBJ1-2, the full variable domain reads DTGVSQNPRHKITKRGQNVTFRCDPISEHNRLYWYRQTLGQGPEFLTYFQNEAQLEKSRLLSDRFSAERPKGSFSTLEIQRTEQGDSAMYLCASSSSIGYTFGSGTRLTVV.

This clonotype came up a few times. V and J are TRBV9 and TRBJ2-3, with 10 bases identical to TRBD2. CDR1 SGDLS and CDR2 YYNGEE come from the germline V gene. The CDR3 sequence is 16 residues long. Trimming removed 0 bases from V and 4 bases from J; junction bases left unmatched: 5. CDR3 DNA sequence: TGTGCCAGCAGCGTAGGTCTAGCGGGAGACCCAGATACGCAGTATTTT. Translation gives CASSVGLAGDPDTQYF.

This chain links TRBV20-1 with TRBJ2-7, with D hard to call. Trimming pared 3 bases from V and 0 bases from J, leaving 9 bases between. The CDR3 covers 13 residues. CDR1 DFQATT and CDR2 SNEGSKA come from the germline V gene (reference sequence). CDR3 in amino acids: CSARQRSSYEQYF. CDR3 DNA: TGCAGTGCTAGGCAGCGCAGCTCCTACGAGCAGTACTTC.

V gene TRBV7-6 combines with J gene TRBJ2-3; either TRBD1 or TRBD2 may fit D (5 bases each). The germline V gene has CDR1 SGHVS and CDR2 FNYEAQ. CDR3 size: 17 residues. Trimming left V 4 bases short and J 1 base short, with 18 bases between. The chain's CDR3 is CASSSAPGFGGTDTQYF. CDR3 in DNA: TGTGCCAGCAGCTCCGCTCCAGGGTTCGGGGGCACAGATACGCAGTATTTT.

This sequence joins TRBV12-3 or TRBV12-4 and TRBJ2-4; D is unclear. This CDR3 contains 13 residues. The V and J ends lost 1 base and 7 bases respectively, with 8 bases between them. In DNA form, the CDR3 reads TGTGCCAGCAGTTTAGGGGTTGGGAACATTCAGTACTTC. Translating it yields CASSLGVGNIQYF.

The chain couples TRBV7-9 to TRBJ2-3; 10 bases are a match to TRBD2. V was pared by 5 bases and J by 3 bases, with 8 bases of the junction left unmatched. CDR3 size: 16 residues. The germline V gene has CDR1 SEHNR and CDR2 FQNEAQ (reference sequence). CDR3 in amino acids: CASSTSSGSSTDTQYF. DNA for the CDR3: TGTGCCAGCAGCACGTCTAGCGGGAGTTCTACAGATACGCAGTATTTT.

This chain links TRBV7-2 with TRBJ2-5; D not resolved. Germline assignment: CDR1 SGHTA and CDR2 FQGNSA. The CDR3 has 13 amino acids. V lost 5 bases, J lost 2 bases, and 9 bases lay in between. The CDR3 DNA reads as TGTGCCAGCAGCCCCAGTTGGCAAGAGACCCAGTACTTC. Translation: CASSPSWQETQYF.

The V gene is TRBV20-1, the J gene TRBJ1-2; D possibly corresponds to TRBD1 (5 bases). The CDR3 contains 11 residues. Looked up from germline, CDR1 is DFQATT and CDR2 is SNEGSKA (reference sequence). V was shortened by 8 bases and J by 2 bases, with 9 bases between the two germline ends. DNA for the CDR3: TGCAGTACGTGGGACAACTATGGCTACACCTTC. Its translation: CSTWDNYGYTF.

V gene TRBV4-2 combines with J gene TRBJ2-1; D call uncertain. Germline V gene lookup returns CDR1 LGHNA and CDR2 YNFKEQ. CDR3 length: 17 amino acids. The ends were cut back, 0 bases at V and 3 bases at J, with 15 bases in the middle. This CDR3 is CASSQDGYEDIYNEQFF. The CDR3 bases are TGTGCCAGCAGCCAAGATGGCTACGAAGACATCTACAATGAGCAGTTCTTC.

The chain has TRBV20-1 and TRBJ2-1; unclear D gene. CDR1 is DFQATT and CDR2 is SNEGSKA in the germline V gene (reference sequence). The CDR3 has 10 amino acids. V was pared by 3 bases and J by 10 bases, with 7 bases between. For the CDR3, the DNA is TGCAGTGCTAGTCAAGGGGAGCAGTTCTTC. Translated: CSASQGEQFF.

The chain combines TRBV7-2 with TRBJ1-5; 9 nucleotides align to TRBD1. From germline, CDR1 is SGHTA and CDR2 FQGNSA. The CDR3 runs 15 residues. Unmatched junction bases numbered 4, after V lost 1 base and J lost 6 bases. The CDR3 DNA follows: TGTGCCAGCAGCTTAGGACAGGGGGTTGGTCAGCCCCAGCATTTT. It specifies CASSLGQGVGQPQHF.

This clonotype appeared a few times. The CDR3 nucleotides are TGCGCCAGCAGCTTGGAGGGACAGGGGGCAGGCTATGGCTACACCTTC. As protein: CASSLEGQGAGYGYTF. The chain combines TRBV5-1 with TRBJ1-2, with 12 nucleotides matching TRBD1. The ends lost 0 bases at V and 4 bases at J; junction bases unmatched: 4. The CDR3 spans 16 residues. Germline-derived CDR1 and CDR2 are SGHRS and YFSETQ.

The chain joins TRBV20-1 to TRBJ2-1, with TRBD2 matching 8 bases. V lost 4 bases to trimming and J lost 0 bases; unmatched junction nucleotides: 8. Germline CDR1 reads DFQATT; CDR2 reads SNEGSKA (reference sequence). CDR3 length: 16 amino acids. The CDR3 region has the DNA TGCAGTGCTAAGATTAGCGGGACGAGCTCCTACAATGAGCAGTTCTTC. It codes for CSAKISGTSSYNEQFF.